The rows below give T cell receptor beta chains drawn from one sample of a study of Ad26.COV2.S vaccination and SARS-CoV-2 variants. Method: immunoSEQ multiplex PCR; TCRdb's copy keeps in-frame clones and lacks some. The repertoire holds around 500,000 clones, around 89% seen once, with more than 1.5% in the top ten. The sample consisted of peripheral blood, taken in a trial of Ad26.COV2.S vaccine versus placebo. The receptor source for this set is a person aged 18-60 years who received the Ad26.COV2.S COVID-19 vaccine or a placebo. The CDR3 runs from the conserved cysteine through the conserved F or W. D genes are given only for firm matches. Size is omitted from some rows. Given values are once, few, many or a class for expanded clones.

CASSYSLGTEAFF	TGTGCCAGCAGTTACTCGTTGGGCACTGAAGCTTTCTTT	TRBJ1-1	.	.	TRBV6-5
CASSLRGLAGDEQYF	TGTGCCAGCAGTTTAAGGGGACTAGCGGGAGACGAGCAGTACTTC	TRBJ2-7	TRBD2	.	TRBV27
CASSLQQRGETQYF	TGTGCCAGCAGTTTACAACAGCGTGGTGAGACCCAGTACTTC	TRBJ2-5	.	.	TRBV27
CASSSQGAGELFF	TGTGCCAGCAGCTCTCAGGGAGCCGGGGAGCTGTTTTTT	TRBJ2-2	.	.	TRBV7-3
CASSLVGGDLTYEQYF	TGTGCCAGCAGCTTAGTCGGGGGGGACTTGACCTACGAGCAGTACTTC	TRBJ2-7	TRBD2	.	TRBV11-2
CASSLGSRGNIYEQYF	TGTGCCAGCAGCTTAGGGTCCAGGGGTAATATTTACGAGCAGTACTTC	TRBJ2-7	.	few	TRBV7-9
CASSYDRRSYGYTF	TGTGCCAGCAGTTATGACCGACGGTCCTATGGCTACACCTTC	TRBJ1-2	.	.	TRBV6-2/TRBV6-3
CATSILTGTNTEAFF	TGTGCCACCAGCATCCTGACAGGGACCAACACTGAAGCTTTCTTT	TRBJ1-1	TRBD1	.	TRBV15
CASSDRGRAEQFF	TGTGCCAGTAGTGACAGGGGGCGCGCTGAGCAGTTCTTC	TRBJ2-1	TRBD1	.	TRBV19
CASNAQGSVVTGELFF	TGTGCCAGCAACGCCCAGGGTTCGGTGGTCACCGGGGAGCTGTTTTTT	TRBJ2-2	.	.	TRBV2
CASSRQGYLSEQYF	TGTGCCAGTAGTCGACAGGGCTACCTATCCGAGCAGTACTTC	TRBJ2-7	TRBD1	.	TRBV19
CASSLRGGGSYEQYF	TGTGCCAGCAGCTTAAGAGGAGGGGGTTCCTACGAGCAGTACTTC	TRBJ2-7	.	.	TRBV7-6
CASSRDRAEGNTIYF	TGTGCCAGCAGCCGCGACAGGGCGGAAGGAAACACCATATATTTT	TRBJ1-3	TRBD1	.	TRBV6-5
CASSPAGGQGEKLFF	TGTGCCAGCAGTCCGGCGGGGGGCCAGGGTGAAAAACTGTTTTTT	TRBJ1-4	.	.	TRBV6-5
CASSPGTLKTDTQYF	TGTGCCAGCTCACCAGGGACGTTAAAGACAGATACGCAGTATTTT	TRBJ2-3	.	.	TRBV18
CASSPGTGGIHEQFF	TGTGCCAGCAGCCCCGGGACAGGGGGGATCCATGAGCAGTTCTTC	TRBJ2-1	TRBD1	.	TRBV6-5
CASSVTRASGPDTQYF	TGTGCCAGCTCAGTGACCAGGGCCTCGGGGCCAGATACGCAGTATTTT	TRBJ2-3	.	.	TRBV18
CSVEGGPSNEQFF	TGCAGCGTTGAGGGCGGGCCCTCTAATGAGCAGTTCTTC	TRBJ2-1	.	.	TRBV29-1
CAWSTGTSLHNEQFF	TGTGCCTGGAGTACCGGCACAAGCCTCCACAATGAGCAGTTCTTC	TRBJ2-1	.	.	TRBV30
CASSESPSGPPNEQFF	TGCGCCAGCAGTGAGTCGCCTAGCGGGCCCCCCAATGAGCAGTTCTTC	TRBJ2-1	TRBD2	.	TRBV10-1
CASSLGLPGPQWSGYTF	TGTGCCAGCAGCTTAGGGTTACCGGGACCGCAGTGGTCTGGCTACACCTTC	TRBJ1-2	.	.	TRBV7-8
CASSLGGTHGTQYF	TGTGCCAGCAGCCTCGGGGGGACCCATGGGACCCAGTACTTC	TRBJ2-5	TRBD2	.	TRBV13
CASSRDNQETQYF	TGTGCCAGCAGCCGAGACAACCAAGAGACCCAGTACTTC	TRBJ2-5	.	.	TRBV7-2
CASSNDRVAGELFF	TGTGCCAGCAGCAACGACAGGGTTGCGGGGGAGCTGTTTTTT	TRBJ2-2	TRBD1	once	TRBV6-5
CASSYGTRVGENEQFF	TGTGCCAGCAGTTACGGGACTAGAGTGGGTGAGAATGAGCAGTTCTTC	TRBJ2-1	TRBD2	.	TRBV6-5
CASSFTPPGYYGYTF	TGTGCCAGCAGCTTTACCCCGCCCGGGTACTATGGCTACACCTTC	TRBJ1-2	.	.	TRBV7-2
CASSPSNGIEQFF	TGTGCCAGCTCACCAAGTAACGGGATTGAGCAGTTCTTC	TRBJ2-1	.	.	TRBV18
CASTGEETQYF	TGTGCCAGTACCGGGGAAGAGACCCAGTACTTC	TRBJ2-5	.	once	TRBV19
CASKRNPGATEAFF	TGTGCCAGCAAAAGGAACCCAGGGGCCACTGAAGCTTTCTTT	TRBJ1-1	.	.	TRBV3-1/TRBV3-2
CASSLEGGLIYEQYF	TGCGCCAGCAGCTTGGAGGGGGGACTTATCTACGAGCAGTACTTC	TRBJ2-7	.	.	TRBV5-1
CASRHRGGSYEQYF	TGTGCCAGCAGACACAGAGGGGGATCCTACGAGCAGTACTTC	TRBJ2-7	.	.	TRBV27
CASSFSEGFQNTEAFF	TGTGCCAGCAGCTTTTCAGAGGGGTTTCAAAACACTGAAGCTTTCTTT	TRBJ1-1	.	.	TRBV7-9
CASSQDGGFGGLTGELFF	TGCGCCAGCAGCCAAGATGGTGGTTTCGGGGGGCTCACCGGGGAGCTGTTTTTT	TRBJ2-2	.	.	TRBV4-1
CASSLAEGYEQYF	TGCGCCAGCAGCTTGGCGGAGGGTTACGAGCAGTACTTC	TRBJ2-7	.	.	TRBV5-1
CASSPEGGNTEAFF	TGTGCCAGCAGCCCCGAGGGGGGAAACACTGAAGCTTTCTTT	TRBJ1-1	.	.	TRBV6-1
CATSPKVLGGYGYTF	TGTGCCACCAGCCCCAAGGTACTGGGGGGCTATGGCTACACCTTC	TRBJ1-2	.	.	TRBV24-1
CATGDNLGEQFF	TGTGCCACCGGTGACAATTTGGGGGAGCAGTTCTTC	TRBJ2-1	.	once	TRBV24-1
CASSIASGGGETQYF	TGTGCCAGTAGTATAGCTTCGGGGGGTGGCGAGACCCAGTACTTC	TRBJ2-5	TRBD2	.	TRBV19